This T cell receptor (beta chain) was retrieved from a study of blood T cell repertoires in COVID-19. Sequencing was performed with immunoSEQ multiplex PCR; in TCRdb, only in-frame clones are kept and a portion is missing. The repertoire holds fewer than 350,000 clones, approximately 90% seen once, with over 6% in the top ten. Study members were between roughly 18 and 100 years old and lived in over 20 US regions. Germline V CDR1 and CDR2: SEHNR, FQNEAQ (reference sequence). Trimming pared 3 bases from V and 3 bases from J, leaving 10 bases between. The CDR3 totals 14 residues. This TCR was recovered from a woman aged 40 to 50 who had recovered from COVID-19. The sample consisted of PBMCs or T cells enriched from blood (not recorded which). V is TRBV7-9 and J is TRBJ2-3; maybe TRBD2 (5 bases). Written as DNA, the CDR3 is TGTGCCAGCAGCTTTGATAGAGGGACAGATACGCAGTATTTT. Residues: CASSFDRGTDTQYF.